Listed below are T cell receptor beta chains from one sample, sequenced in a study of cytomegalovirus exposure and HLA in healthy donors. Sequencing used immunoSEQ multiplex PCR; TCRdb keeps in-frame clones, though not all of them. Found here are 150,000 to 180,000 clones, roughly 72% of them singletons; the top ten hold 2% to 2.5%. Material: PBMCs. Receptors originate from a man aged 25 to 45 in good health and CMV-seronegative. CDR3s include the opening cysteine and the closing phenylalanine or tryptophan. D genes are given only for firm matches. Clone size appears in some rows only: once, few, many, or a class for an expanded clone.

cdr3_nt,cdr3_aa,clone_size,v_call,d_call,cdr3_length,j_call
TGTGCCAGCAGAGGGCCGGACAGGGGGAACTATGGCTACACCTTC,CASRGPDRGNYGYTF,few,TRBV5-4,TRBD1,15,TRBJ1-2
TGTGCCAGTAGTATGTTTAGCGGGGAAGGAGGGGAGCTGTTTTTT,CASSMFSGEGGELFF,NA,TRBV19,TRBD2,15,TRBJ2-2
TGCGCCAGCAGCCAAGGGGGCGGGGTGGGACGGTTCTTC,CASSQGGGVGRFF,NA,TRBV4-1,NA,13,TRBJ2-1
TGTGCCAGCAGTTATCGGGACAGCCTGAACACTGAAGCTTTCTTT,CASSYRDSLNTEAFF,NA,TRBV6-6,TRBD1,15,TRBJ1-1
TGCAGCGTTGAAGCAGGATTGCGAGAGACCCAGTACTTC,CSVEAGLRETQYF,NA,TRBV29-1,NA,13,TRBJ2-5
TGTGCCAGTAGCAGGGGGCGAGCGTACCACGGGGACACTGAAGCTTTCTTT,CASSRGRAYHGDTEAFF,NA,TRBV19,TRBD1,17,TRBJ1-1
TGTGCCAGCAGCCCTTCCCCGGGCTACAATGAGCAGTTCTTC,CASSPSPGYNEQFF,NA,TRBV7-3,NA,14,TRBJ2-1
TGTGCCAGCAGTGGAGAGGTGAACACTGAAGCTTTCTTT,CASSGEVNTEAFF,NA,TRBV2,NA,13,TRBJ1-1
TGTGCCAGCAGGCCTATTAATAAAGGACAGGGAAGCACAGATACGCAGTATTTT,CASRPINKGQGSTDTQYF,NA,TRBV28,TRBD1,18,TRBJ2-3
TGCGCCAGCAGCCAAGATCCGGGACAGGGCTTCACTGAAGCTTTCTTT,CASSQDPGQGFTEAFF,few,TRBV4-3,TRBD1,16,TRBJ1-1
TGTGCCAGCAGTGCCCTAGCGGGGGGGCGGGCAGATACGCAGTATTTT,CASSALAGGRADTQYF,NA,TRBV27,TRBD2,16,TRBJ2-3
TGTGCCAGCAGCGAGGGGGGGCTAGCGGGGGTGAATGAGCAGTTCTTC,CASSEGGLAGVNEQFF,NA,TRBV9,TRBD2,16,TRBJ2-1
TGTGCCAGCAGTTACTCGACAGAATCACCCCTCCACTTT,CASSYSTESPLHF,NA,TRBV6-5,NA,13,TRBJ1-6
TGTGCCAGCAGCACCGACAGGGGAGGCAATCAGCCCCAGAATTTT,CASSTDRGGNQPQNF,NA,TRBV5-6,TRBD1,15,TRBJ1-5
TGTGCCAGCTCACCACCCTCAGGGATGAACACTGAAGCTTTCTTT,CASSPPSGMNTEAFF,few,TRBV18,NA,15,TRBJ1-1
TGTGCCACCAGCAGACAGGGGCCAAACACCGGGGAGCTGTTTTTT,CATSRQGPNTGELFF,NA,TRBV15,NA,15,TRBJ2-2
TGCGCCAGCAGCTTGGGGACAGTTGGGACCGGGGAGCTGTTTTTT,CASSLGTVGTGELFF,NA,TRBV5-1,NA,15,TRBJ2-2
TGTGCCAGCAGCTTAAAGGGGAGACTAGCGGGGCTCCAAGAGACCCAGTACTTC,CASSLKGRLAGLQETQYF,NA,TRBV7-3,TRBD2,18,TRBJ2-5
TGCGCCAGCAATCGAGAGACTGGGGCCAAAAACATTCAGTACTTC,CASNRETGAKNIQYF,NA,TRBV23-1,NA,15,TRBJ2-4
TGCAGCGTTGGAGGGGACAGGGGAATCTACGAGCAGTACTTC,CSVGGDRGIYEQYF,NA,TRBV29-1,TRBD1,14,TRBJ2-7
TGTGCCAGCAGTGAAGCGCGAGGTGGCGGCTACCCCTTC,CASSEARGGGYPF,NA,TRBV6-1,NA,13,TRBJ1-2
TGTGCCTGGAGTGTACAGGGGGCGCAAGAGACCCAGTACTTC,CAWSVQGAQETQYF,NA,TRBV30,TRBD1,14,TRBJ2-5